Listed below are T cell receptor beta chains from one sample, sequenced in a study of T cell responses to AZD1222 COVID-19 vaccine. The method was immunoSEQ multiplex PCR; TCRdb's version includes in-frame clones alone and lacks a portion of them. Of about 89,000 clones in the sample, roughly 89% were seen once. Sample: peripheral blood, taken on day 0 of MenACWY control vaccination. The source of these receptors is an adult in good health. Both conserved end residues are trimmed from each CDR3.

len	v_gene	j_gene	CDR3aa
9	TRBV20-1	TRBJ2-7	SAYGTIQQY
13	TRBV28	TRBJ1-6	ASSPQTGDPSPLH
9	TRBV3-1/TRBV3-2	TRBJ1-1	ASSQTTEAF
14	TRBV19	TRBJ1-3	ASSGTGGASGNTIY
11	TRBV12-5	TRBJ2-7	ASGLVSPYEQY
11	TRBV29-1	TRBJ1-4	SVLQGAGEKLF
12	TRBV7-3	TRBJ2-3	ASSDRRSTDTQY
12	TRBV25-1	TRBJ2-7	ASSSAGPFYEQY
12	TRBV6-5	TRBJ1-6	ASRQGSYNSPLH
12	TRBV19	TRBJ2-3	ASSFRDSTDTQY
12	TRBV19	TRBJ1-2	ASSPDRLVGGYT
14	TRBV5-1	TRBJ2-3	ASSFTGTGGLDTQY
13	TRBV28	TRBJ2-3	ASSTQGLGTDTQY
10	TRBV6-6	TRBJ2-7	ASSRTTDEQY
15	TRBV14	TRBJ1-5	ASSQGKRAPVNQPQH
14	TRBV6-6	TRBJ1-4	ASTDDRGPTNEKLF